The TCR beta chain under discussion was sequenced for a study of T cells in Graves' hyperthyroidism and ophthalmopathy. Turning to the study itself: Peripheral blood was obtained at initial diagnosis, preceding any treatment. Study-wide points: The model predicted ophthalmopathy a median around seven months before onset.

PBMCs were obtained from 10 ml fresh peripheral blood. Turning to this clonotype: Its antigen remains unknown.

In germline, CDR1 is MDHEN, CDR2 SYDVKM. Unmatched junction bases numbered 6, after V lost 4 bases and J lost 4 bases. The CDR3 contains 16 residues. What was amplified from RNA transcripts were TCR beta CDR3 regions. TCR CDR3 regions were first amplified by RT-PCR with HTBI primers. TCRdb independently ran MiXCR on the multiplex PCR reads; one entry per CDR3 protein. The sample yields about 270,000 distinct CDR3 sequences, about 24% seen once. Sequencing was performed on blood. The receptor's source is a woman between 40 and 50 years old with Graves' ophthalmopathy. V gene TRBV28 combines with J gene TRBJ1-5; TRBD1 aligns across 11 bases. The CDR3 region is CASSYIGTGGNQPQHF. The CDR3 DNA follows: TGTGCCAGCAGTTATATCGGGACAGGGGGAAATCAGCCCCAGCATTTT. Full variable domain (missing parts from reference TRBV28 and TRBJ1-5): DVKVTQSSRYLVKRTGEKVFLECVQDMDHENMFWYRQDPGLGLRLIYFSYDVKMKEKGDIPEGYSVSREKKERFSLILESASTNQTSMYLCASSYIGTGGNQPQHFGDGTRLSIL.